Listed below are T cell receptor beta chains from one sample, sequenced in a study of technical replicates of blood from a few donors. Generated by immunoSEQ multiplex PCR, the TCRdb table keeps only in-frame clones and is missing some. In the table there are roughly 76,000 clones, about 86% of which are singletons. The sample consisted of PBMCs. The receptors originated from a human donor in good health. Some clones in this sample may be carry-over from other donors' samples. The CDR3 runs from the conserved cysteine through the conserved F or W. The D gene is left open where the match is weak. Rows may omit the clone size; those that give it use once, few, many or a size class.

NA | NA | TRBJ1-2 | TRBV7-9 | CASSLLANYGYTF | TGTGCCAGCAGCTTACTAGCAAATTATGGCTACACCTTC
NA | NA | TRBJ1-1 | TRBV30 | CARRHLNTEAFF | TGTGCCCGCCGACATCTGAACACTGAAGCTTTCTTT
NA | NA | TRBJ2-7 | TRBV27 | CASSYKGHVYEQYF | TGTGCCAGCAGTTATAAGGGGCATGTCTACGAGCAGTACTTC
NA | NA | TRBJ2-3 | TRBV19 | CARVLARGFTDTQYF | TGTGCCAGGGTACTAGCGAGGGGGTTCACAGATACGCAGTATTTT
TRBD1 | few | TRBJ1-2 | TRBV5-1 | CASSGGQTYGYTF | TGCGCCAGCAGCGGGGGACAGACCTATGGCTACACCTTC
TRBD1 | NA | TRBJ1-2 | TRBV4-1 | CASSQETGWYYGYTF | TGCGCCAGCAGCCAAGAGACAGGGTGGTACTATGGCTACACCTTC
NA | NA | TRBJ2-1 | TRBV12-5 | CASGSRLSYNEQFF | TGTGCTAGTGGTTCCCGGTTATCCTACAATGAGCAGTTCTTC
TRBD2 | NA | TRBJ2-7 | TRBV30 | CAIMRGFGEQYF | TGTGCCATAATGCGGGGGTTCGGCGAGCAGTACTTC
TRBD1 | NA | TRBJ1-2 | TRBV4-3 | CASSQDPGQDYGYTF | TGCGCCAGCAGCCAGGATCCGGGACAGGACTATGGCTACACCTTC
NA | NA | TRBJ2-1 | TRBV21-1 | CASSKANGAGNPYYNEQFF | TGTGCCAGCAGCAAAGCCAATGGGGCAGGGAATCCCTACTACAATGAGCAGTTCTTC
NA | NA | TRBJ2-4 | TRBV5-1 | CASSLARENIQYF | TGCGCCAGCAGCCTGGCCCGAGAAAACATTCAGTACTTC
NA | NA | TRBJ1-6 | TRBV11-2 | CASTFSRGIDNSPLHF | TGTGCCAGCACCTTCAGCAGGGGTATAGACAATTCACCCCTCCACTTT
NA | NA | TRBJ2-7 | TRBV29-1 | CSVESASSYEQYF | TGCAGCGTTGAAAGCGCCAGCTCCTACGAGCAGTACTTC
TRBD2 | NA | TRBJ2-3 | TRBV5-4 | CASSLASGDDTQYF | TGTGCCAGCAGCTTGGCTAGCGGGGACGATACGCAGTATTTT
TRBD1 | NA | TRBJ1-1 | TRBV20-1 | CSASGQGGAFF | TGCAGTGCTTCCGGACAGGGTGGAGCTTTCTTT
NA | once | TRBJ1-5 | TRBV7-3 | CASSPRGGSNQPQHF | TGTGCCAGCAGCCCACGGGGGGGGAGCAATCAGCCCCAGCATTTT